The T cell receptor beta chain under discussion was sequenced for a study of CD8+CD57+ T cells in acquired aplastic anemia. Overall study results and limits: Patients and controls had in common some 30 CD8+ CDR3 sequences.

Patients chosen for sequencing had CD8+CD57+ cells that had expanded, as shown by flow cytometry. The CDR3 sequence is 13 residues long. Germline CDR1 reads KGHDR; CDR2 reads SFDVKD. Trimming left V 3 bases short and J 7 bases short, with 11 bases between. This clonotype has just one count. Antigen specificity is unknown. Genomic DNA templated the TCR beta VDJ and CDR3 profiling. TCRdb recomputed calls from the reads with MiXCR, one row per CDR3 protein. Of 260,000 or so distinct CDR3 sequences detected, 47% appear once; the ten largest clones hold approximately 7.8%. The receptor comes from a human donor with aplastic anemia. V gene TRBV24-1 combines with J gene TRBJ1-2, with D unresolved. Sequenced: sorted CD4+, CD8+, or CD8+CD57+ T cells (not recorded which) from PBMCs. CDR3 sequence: CATSDQTLGGYTF. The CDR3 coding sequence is TGTGCCACCAGTGATCAGACTTTGGGTGGCTACACCTTC.